This T cell receptor (beta chain) is drawn from a study of T cells in Graves' hyperthyroidism and ophthalmopathy. TCR beta CDR3 regions were amplified from RNA transcripts. Carried out on the TCR CDR3, a first-round RT-PCR used the HTBI primer set. TCRdb re-analysed the multiplex PCR reads in MiXCR, keeping a single row per CDR3 protein. Of fewer than 650,000 distinct CDR3 sequences in the sample, 14% were seen once. Many counts were recorded for this clonotype. Antigen: not known. The study, taken as a whole, reports: Researchers found most expanded thyroid clonotypes above 0.001 in blood as well.

For the diagnoses, clinical symptoms, serum thyroxine and TRAb, thyroid ultrasound and orbital computed tomography were used. Over 9 ml of fresh peripheral blood supplied the PBMCs. This receptor was taken from a young woman with Graves' ophthalmopathy. The sequenced sample consisted of blood.

This CDR3 reads CASSQVRDQPQHF. CDR3 nucleotides: TGCGCCAGCAGCCAAGTTCGTGATCAGCCCCAGCATTTT. This rearrangement joins TRBV4-1 to TRBJ1-5, with D unclear. V dropped 1 base and J dropped 5 bases, with 6 bases sitting between them. The CDR3 spans 13 residues. Germline CDR1 is MGHRA and CDR2 is YSYEKL.